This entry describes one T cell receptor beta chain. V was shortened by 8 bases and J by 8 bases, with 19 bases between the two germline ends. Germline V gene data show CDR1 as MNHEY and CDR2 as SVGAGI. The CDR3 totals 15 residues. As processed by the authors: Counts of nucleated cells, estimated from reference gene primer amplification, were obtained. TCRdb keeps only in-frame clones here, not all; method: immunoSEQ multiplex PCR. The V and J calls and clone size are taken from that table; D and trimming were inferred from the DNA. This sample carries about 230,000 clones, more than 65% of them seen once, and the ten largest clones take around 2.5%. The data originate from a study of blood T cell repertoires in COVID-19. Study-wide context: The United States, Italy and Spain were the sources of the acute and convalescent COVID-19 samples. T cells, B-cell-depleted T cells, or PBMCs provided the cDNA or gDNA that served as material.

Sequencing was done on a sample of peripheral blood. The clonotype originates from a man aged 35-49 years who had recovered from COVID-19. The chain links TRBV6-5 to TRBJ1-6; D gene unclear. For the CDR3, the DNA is TGTGCCAGCGGAGGGAACCTCCCAGCGGATTCACCCCTCCACTTT. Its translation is CASGGNLPADSPLHF.